Shown below are 10 T cell receptor beta chains from a single sample sequenced in a study of technical replicates of blood from a few donors. This table comes from immunoSEQ multiplex PCR, and its TCRdb copy is limited to in-frame clones, with some not included. Of under 90,000 clones listed, about 96% are singletons. Sequencing was done on a sample of T cells isolated from PBMCs. The receptors stem from a human donor in good health.

The V and J genes are TRBV18 and TRBJ2-5, with a weak D call TRBD1 (6 bases). Germline CDR1 reads KGHSH; CDR2 reads LQKENI. The CDR3 covers 13 residues. V lost 0 bases to trimming and J lost 5 bases, with 7 bases between them. The CDR3 sequence is CASSPPTGETQYF. The CDR3 DNA sequence: TGTGCCAGCTCACCACCAACAGGGGAGACCCAGTACTTC.

V and J are TRBV6-8 and TRBJ2-1; maybe TRBD1 (6 bases). Trimming removed 7 bases at V and 5 bases at J, with 15 bases between. CDR1 is MNHGY, CDR2 SAAAGT, per germline. The CDR3 sequence is 14 residues long. The CDR3 is CASIGEDSHNEQFF. The CDR3 nucleotides are TGTGCCAGCATCGGAGAGGACAGTCACAATGAGCAGTTCTTC.

The gene calls are TRBV7-8 and TRBJ1-3, with D possibly being TRBD1 (6 bases). Germline V CDR1 and CDR2: SGHVS, FQNEAQ. The CDR3 loop spans 16 amino acids. Trimming pared 1 base from V and 2 bases from J, leaving 12 bases between. The CDR3 is CASSLEVAGAGNTIYF. In nucleotides, the CDR3 is TGTGCCAGCAGCTTAGAAGTGGCAGGGGCTGGAAACACCATATATTTT.

This clone was observed once. The gene calls are TRBV19 and TRBJ1-2; TRBD1 might be the D (6 bases). Germline V CDR1 and CDR2: LNHDA, SQIVND (reference sequence). CDR3 size: 14 residues. Between the trimmed V and J ends, which lost 5 bases and 0 bases, there was a span of 10 bases. CDR3 in DNA: TGTGCCAGTAGTCCCCGACAGGCTAACTATGGCTACACCTTC. Translation gives CASSPRQANYGYTF.

The chain couples TRBV11-1 to TRBJ2-1, with TRBD1 identical over 8 bases. Germline V gene sequence: CDR1 SGHAT, CDR2 FQDESV (reference sequence). The junction had 8 bases not matched to a gene; V was cut back by 4 bases and J by 6 bases. The CDR3 is 15 residues long. The DNA for the CDR3 is TGTGCCAGCAGCTACCCGGGACAGGCTGGCAATGAGCAGTTCTTC. Amino acids: CASSYPGQAGNEQFF. Looking up the rest from reference TRBV11-1 and TRBJ2-1 gives the full variable domain: EAEVAQSPRYKITEKSQAVAFWCDPISGHATLYWYRQILGQGPELLVQFQDESVVDDSQLPKDRFSAERLKGVDSTLKIQPAELGDSAMYLCASSYPGQAGNEQFFGPGTRLTVL.

The chain uses TRBV7-8 and TRBJ2-1; 12 bases align to TRBD1. CDR3 size: 17 residues. After removal of 1 base from V and 8 bases from J, the junction contained 9 bases not matched to a gene. The germline V gene has CDR1 SGHVS and CDR2 FQNEAQ. The CDR3 protein is CASSLERDRGPRDEQFF. CDR3 nucleotides: TGTGCCAGCAGCTTAGAACGGGACAGGGGGCCCAGAGATGAGCAGTTCTTC.

The V call is TRBV27, the J call TRBJ1-1; D gene ambiguous. The CDR3 extends over 14 amino acids. Per germline, CDR1 MNHEY and CDR2 SMNVEV (reference sequence). V lost 0 bases, J lost 1 base, and 6 bases lay in between. CDR3 protein: CASSLSSENTEAFF. The CDR3, as DNA: TGTGCCAGCAGTTTATCGAGTGAGAACACTGAAGCTTTCTTT.

The chain joins TRBV30 to TRBJ1-5, with TRBD1 as a possible D gene (5 bases). The CDR3 is 14 amino acids. CDR1 and CDR2 (germline): GTSNPN, SVGIG (reference sequence). The germline V and J ends were trimmed by 0 bases and 5 bases, with 11 bases remaining between them. The CDR3 bases are TGTGCCTGGAGTGTAGGGGCAGGAGATCAGCCCCAGCATTTT. Its protein product is CAWSVGAGDQPQHF.

The chain employs TRBV2 and TRBJ2-7, with 9 positions matching TRBD1. Per the germline V gene, CDR1 is SNHLY and CDR2 is FYNNEI. V gave up 7 bases and J gave up 0 bases; unmatched junction bases: 10. The CDR3 consists of 16 residues. CDR3 sequence reads: CASNILRDRASYEQYF. The CDR3 DNA reads TGTGCCAGCAACATCCTCCGGGACAGGGCCTCCTACGAGCAGTACTTC.

The V and J genes are TRBV5-1 and TRBJ2-3, with 14 bases lining up with TRBD2. V lost 3 bases and J lost 6; bases outside the gene matches: 6. The CDR3 contains 16 residues. Germline loops: CDR1 SGHRS, CDR2 YFSETQ. CDR3 bases: TGCGCCAGCAGCTCGAGACTAGCGGGGGGGCCCGATACGCAGTATTTT. It yields the protein CASSSRLAGGPDTQYF.